These T cell receptor beta chains were read from a single sample in a study of T cell responses to AZD1222 COVID-19 vaccine. Libraries were prepared by immunoSEQ multiplex PCR; TCRdb keeps only in-frame clonotypes and omits some of them. The sample records 150,000 to 200,000 clones, approximately 93% being singletons. Material: peripheral blood, obtained 28 days after the second AZD1222 dose. The receptor source for this set is an adult who received the AZD1222 COVID-19 vaccine. Each CDR3 is given with its conserved first and last residue. The D gene is left open where the match is weak. Size values are once, few and many counts, or a class for expanded clones, and some rows have none.

CDR3	DNA	D	size	V	J
CAPSTYEQYF	TGTGCCCCCTCGACCTACGAGCAGTACTTC	-	-	TRBV15	TRBJ2-7
CSVKKGVTDTQYF	TGCAGCGTTAAAAAAGGGGTCACAGATACGCAGTATTTT	-	-	TRBV29-1	TRBJ2-3
CASSQVLAGVTYEQYF	TGTGCCAGCAGCCAAGTTCTAGCGGGAGTGACCTACGAGCAGTACTTC	TRBD2	-	TRBV3-1/TRBV3-2	TRBJ2-7
CASSQSTGLAATGELFF	TGCGCCAGCAGTCAATCAACAGGACTAGCGGCCACCGGGGAGCTGTTTTTT	TRBD2	once	TRBV23-1	TRBJ2-2
CASSLKSNTEAFF	TGTGCCAGCAGTTTAAAGTCGAACACTGAAGCTTTCTTT	-	-	TRBV12-3/TRBV12-4	TRBJ1-1
CATSSPPGKRGINEQYF	TGTGCCACCAGCAGCCCCCCAGGAAAGCGGGGGATTAACGAGCAGTACTTC	TRBD2	-	TRBV15	TRBJ2-7
CATAGQGYGYTF	TGTGCCACCGCCGGACAGGGCTATGGCTACACCTTC	TRBD1	-	TRBV24-1	TRBJ1-2
CASSPPAKRRGVHEQYF	TGTGCCAGCAGCCCCCCCGCGAAGCGGAGGGGCGTCCACGAGCAGTACTTC	-	-	TRBV7-8	TRBJ2-7
CASSQGTGNYGYTF	TGCGCCAGCAGCCAAGGGACAGGGAACTATGGCTACACCTTC	TRBD1	-	TRBV4-3	TRBJ1-2
CASAEAFEGYTF	TGTGCCAGCGCCGAAGCCTTTGAAGGCTACACCTTC	-	-	TRBV6-5	TRBJ1-2
CASREGGANTEAFF	TGTGCCAGCAGGGAGGGAGGGGCGAACACTGAAGCTTTCTTT	-	once	TRBV6-5	TRBJ1-1
CASSYPRDRDSYEQYF	TGTGCCAGCAGCTACCCCCGGGACCGAGACTCCTACGAGCAGTACTTC	-	-	TRBV7-9	TRBJ2-7
CASSAGTADNYGYTF	TGTGCCAGCAGCGCCGGGACAGCCGATAACTATGGCTACACCTTC	TRBD1	once	TRBV9	TRBJ1-2
CSVDLGGLDTIYF	TGCAGCGTTGATCTGGGGGGGCTGGACACCATATATTTT	-	-	TRBV29-1	TRBJ1-3
CASSKDRGLGYTF	TGTGCCAGCAGTAAGGACAGGGGGCTTGGCTACACCTTC	TRBD1	-	TRBV6-4	TRBJ1-2
CASSPLGQPNTGELFF	TGTGCCAGCTCACCACTGGGACAGCCAAACACCGGGGAGCTGTTTTTT	TRBD1	once	TRBV18	TRBJ2-2
CASTRRGTGNTEAFF	TGTGCCAGCACCCGGCGAGGGACAGGGAACACTGAAGCTTTCTTT	TRBD1	-	TRBV6-6	TRBJ1-1
CASRDRGNDYGYTF	TGTGCCAGCAGGGACAGGGGAAACGACTATGGCTACACCTTC	TRBD1	-	TRBV6-5	TRBJ1-2
CASTTTDTQYF	TGTGCCAGCACCACCACAGATACGCAGTATTTT	-	-	TRBV28	TRBJ2-3
CASSSGRRADTQYF	TGCGCCAGCAGCTCAGGCCGGCGGGCTGATACGCAGTATTTT	-	-	TRBV5-1	TRBJ2-3
CASILQGGLGSYNEQFF	TGTGCCAGCATCCTCCAAGGCGGACTAGGGTCCTACAATGAGCAGTTCTTC	TRBD2	-	TRBV27	TRBJ2-1
CASSYLADNEQFF	TGTGCCAGCAGTTACCTAGCGGACAATGAGCAGTTCTTC	TRBD2	-	TRBV6-5	TRBJ2-1
CASSLVGGTGRPYEQYF	TGTGCCAGCAGCTTAGTAGGTGGGACAGGAAGGCCCTACGAGCAGTACTTC	TRBD1	-	TRBV7-9	TRBJ2-7
CASSQTSGTYNEQFF	TGTGCCAGCAGCCAAACTAGCGGCACGTACAATGAGCAGTTCTTC	TRBD2	-	TRBV3-1/TRBV3-2	TRBJ2-1
CASSDSNTDTQYF	TGTGCCAGCAGTGACTCGAACACAGATACGCAGTATTTT	-	-	TRBV6-4	TRBJ2-3
CASSLDRGGTEAFF	TGCGCCAGCAGCTTGGACAGGGGTGGCACTGAAGCTTTCTTT	TRBD1	once	TRBV5-1	TRBJ1-1
CASSVGGGSRNEQFF	TGTGCCAGCAGCGTAGGAGGCGGTAGTCGGAATGAGCAGTTCTTC	-	-	TRBV9	TRBJ2-1
CASSLQGRTNIQYF	TGTGCCAGCTCACTACAGGGTAGGACAAACATTCAGTACTTC	-	-	TRBV18	TRBJ2-4
CASSLFLTQNRGEQFF	TGCGCCAGCAGCTTGTTCCTGACACAAAACCGGGGTGAGCAGTTCTTC	-	-	TRBV5-1	TRBJ2-1
CASNSGVSRPYGYTF	TGTGCCAGTAACTCCGGAGTCTCGAGACCCTATGGCTACACCTTC	-	-	TRBV6-5	TRBJ1-2